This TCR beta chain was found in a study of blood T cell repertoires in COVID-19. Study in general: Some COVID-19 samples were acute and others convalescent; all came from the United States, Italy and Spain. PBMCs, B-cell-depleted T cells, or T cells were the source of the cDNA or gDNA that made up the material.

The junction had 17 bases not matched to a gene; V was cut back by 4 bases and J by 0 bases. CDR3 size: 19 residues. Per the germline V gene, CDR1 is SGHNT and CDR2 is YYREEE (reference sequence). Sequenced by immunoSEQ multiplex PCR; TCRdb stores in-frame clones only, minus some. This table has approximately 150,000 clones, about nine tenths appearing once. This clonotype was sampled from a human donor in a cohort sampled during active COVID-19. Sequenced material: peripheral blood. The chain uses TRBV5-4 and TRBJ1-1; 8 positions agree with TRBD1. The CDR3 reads CASSPSPARTGQLNTEAFF. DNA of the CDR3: TGTGCCAGCAGCCCAAGTCCTGCAAGGACAGGGCAATTGAACACTGAAGCTTTCTTT.